This is a list of T cell receptor beta chains from one sample in a study of T cells after yellow fever vaccination. TCRdb reprocessed the 5' RACE reads via MiXCR and lists one record per CDR3 protein. Among approximately 610,000 distinct CDR3 sequences listed, 17% were seen once. Sequenced material: PBMCs, taken about 5 days after the first yellow fever vaccination. The receptors were gathered from a man in his late teens or twenties who received the YFV17D yellow fever vaccine. Both conserved end residues are part of each CDR3. Each record gives: J gene, clone size, CDR3 length, D gene, V gene, CDR3 DNA, CDR3 protein. D genes are given only for firm matches. Some rows mark clone size as missing; the rest say once, few, many or name a class of expanded clone.

TRBJ2-5 | . | 14 | . | TRBV7-2 | TGTGCCAGCAGCTTAATGCCAACCCAAGAGACCCAGTACTTC | CASSLMPTQETQYF
TRBJ1-1 | many | 17 | TRBD1 | TRBV7-2 | TGTGCCAGCAGCTTAGCCGGCCAGGGGGGTGAGAACACTGAAGCTTTCTTT | CASSLAGQGGENTEAFF
TRBJ1-2 | few | 14 | TRBD1 | TRBV12-3/TRBV12-4 | TGTGCCAGCAGTTCCCAACCAGGGGGGTATGGCTACACCTTC | CASSSQPGGYGYTF
TRBJ1-1 | few | 14 | . | TRBV4-1 | TGCGCCAGCAGCCACAATAGAATGAACACTGAAGCTTTCTTT | CASSHNRMNTEAFF
TRBJ2-1 | many | 18 | TRBD1 | TRBV3-1 | TGTGCCAGCAGCCAAAGCTCGGGGACAGGGGCCCCCGGGTATGAGCAGTTCTTC | CASSQSSGTGAPGYEQFF
TRBJ1-1 | few | 13 | . | TRBV20-1 | TGCAGTGCTAGATCGGGGTGGTACACTGAAGCTTTCTTT | CSARSGWYTEAFF
TRBJ1-1 | . | 12 | . | TRBV28 | TGTGCCAGCAAAGAATTCAACACTGAAGCTTTCTTT | CASKEFNTEAFF
TRBJ1-2 | . | 13 | TRBD1 | TRBV5-1 | TGCGCCAGCAGCTTGGACAGGGGCTGGGGCTACACCTTC | CASSLDRGWGYTF
TRBJ2-5 | few | 16 | TRBD1 | TRBV4-2 | TGTGCCAGCAGCCAAAAAGGACAGGAGTACCAAGAGACCCAGTACTTC | CASSQKGQEYQETQYF
TRBJ1-1 | . | 16 | . | TRBV7-2 | TGTGCCAGCAGCCGGGGGGGGCAGCGGAGGAACACTGAAGCTTTCTTT | CASSRGGQRRNTEAFF
TRBJ2-5 | . | 12 | . | TRBV7-9 | TGTGCCAGCAGCTTAACTACTCCGACCCAGTACTTC | CASSLTTPTQYF
TRBJ2-1 | few | 14 | . | TRBV7-6 | TGTGCCAGCAGCTTAGCGTGGGCCGATAATGAGCAGTTCTTC | CASSLAWADNEQFF
TRBJ2-2 | . | 17 | . | TRBV7-7 | TGTGCTAGCAGCTCGATGGTGGGGGCGTTAGGCACCGGGGAGCTGTTTTTT | CASSSMVGALGTGELFF
TRBJ1-2 | . | 14 | . | TRBV7-9 | TGTGCCAGCAGCTCCCGGACGGCCCAACCGGGCTACACCTTC | CASSSRTAQPGYTF
TRBJ1-2 | . | 16 | . | TRBV7-2 | TGTGCCAGCAGCCCCCTTGGTGTGGGGCCAGCGTATGGCTACACCTTC | CASSPLGVGPAYGYTF
TRBJ2-7 | many | 13 | . | TRBV6-6 | TGTGCCAGCAGCCGTGGGGGTACCTACGAGCAGTACTTC | CASSRGGTYEQYF
TRBJ2-2 | . | 14 | . | TRBV6-2/TRBV6-3 | TGTGCCAGCGCAGGGTTTCGGGTGGCCGGGGAGCTGTTTTTT | CASAGFRVAGELFF
TRBJ2-1 | few | 14 | . | TRBV5-1 | TGCGCCAGCAGCTTGGAGGCAGGGAGCAATGAGCAGTTCTTC | CASSLEAGSNEQFF
TRBJ2-1 | few | 9 | . | TRBV20-1 | TGCAGTGTATTGAATGAGCAGTTCTTC | CSVLNEQFF
TRBJ1-1 | many | 11 | . | TRBV6-5 | TGTGCCAGCAGGAAAAGAACTGAAGCTTTCTTT | CASRKRTEAFF
TRBJ2-1 | few | 16 | TRBD2 | TRBV7-2 | TGTGCCAGCAGCCCTTTAGGGAGCGGGGGGTGGAATGAGCAGTTCTTC | CASSPLGSGGWNEQFF
TRBJ1-3 | . | 15 | . | TRBV5-1 | TGCGCCAGCAGCTTGTGGGGGGCGCCTGGAAACACCATATATTTT | CASSLWGAPGNTIYF
TRBJ2-3 | few | 12 | . | TRBV7-2 | TGTGCCAGCAGCTTACGGGGCAATACGCAGTATTTT | CASSLRGNTQYF
TRBJ1-1 | few | 14 | . | TRBV3-1 | TGTGCCAGCAGCCAAGCAGACCAGAACACTGAAGCTTTCTTT | CASSQADQNTEAFF
TRBJ1-1 | few | 15 | . | TRBV5-1 | TGCGCCAGCAGCCCCACCCAGGGGATGAACACTGAAGCTTTCTTT | CASSPTQGMNTEAFF
TRBJ1-1 | . | 15 | TRBD1 | TRBV2 | TGTGCCAGCAGCCCACGAACAGGGGGAGGCACTGAAGCTTTCTTT | CASSPRTGGGTEAFF
TRBJ1-4 | . | 16 | . | TRBV7-9 | TGTGCCAGCAGCTCGCCTGCGCGGGCAACTAATGAAAAACTGTTTTTT | CASSSPARATNEKLFF
TRBJ2-6 | . | 17 | . | TRBV5-1 | TGCGCCAGCAGCTTGCTTAGCCAGGGAGAGGGGGCCAACGTCCTGACTTTC | CASSLLSQGEGANVLTF
TRBJ2-1 | few | 17 | TRBD2 | TRBV3-1 | TGTGCCAGCAGCCAAGAAGGCGGAGCGGGGGATAGTAATGAGCAGTTCTTC | CASSQEGGAGDSNEQFF
TRBJ2-3 | . | 13 | TRBD1 | TRBV10-3 | TGTGCCACCGGGGACAGTGGCACAGATACGCAGTATTTT | CATGDSGTDTQYF
TRBJ2-1 | few | 18 | TRBD2 | TRBV19 | TGTGCCAGTAGTTCGGGACTAGCGGGGGGAAGTCTCTACAATGAGCAGTTCTTC | CASSSGLAGGSLYNEQFF
TRBJ1-2 | few | 14 | TRBD1 | TRBV10-3 | TGTGCCATCAGTGAGCCGGACAGGGACTATGGCTACACCTTC | CAISEPDRDYGYTF
TRBJ2-1 | once | 14 | TRBD2 | TRBV27 | TGTGCCATCGCTAGCGGGAGACTTACGGGGGAGCAGTTCTTC | CAIASGRLTGEQFF
TRBJ1-2 | . | 15 | . | TRBV5-1 | TGCGCCAGCACCCAAACGGGCACGTACCAGGAGGGCTACACCTTC | CASTQTGTYQEGYTF
TRBJ1-2 | . | 15 | . | TRBV9 | TGTGCCAGCAGCGTAGCTCCAGACCGCAACTATGGCTACACCTTC | CASSVAPDRNYGYTF
TRBJ1-1 | few | 13 | TRBD1 | TRBV7-9 | TGTGCCAGCAGCCCGCGACAGGGGCCCGAAGCTTTCTTT | CASSPRQGPEAFF
TRBJ2-3 | few | 14 | TRBD2 | TRBV6-2/TRBV6-3 | TGTGCCAGCTCTGGCGGGGGGGCCCAAGATACGCAGTATTTT | CASSGGGAQDTQYF
TRBJ1-5 | . | 14 | . | TRBV7-9 | TGTGCCAGCAGCACCGGACACCTCCATCAGCCCCAGCATTTT | CASSTGHLHQPQHF
TRBJ1-2 | few | 11 | . | TRBV28 | TGTGCCAGCGGGACGGACTATGGCTACACCTTC | CASGTDYGYTF
TRBJ2-5 | few | 15 | . | TRBV4-1 | TGCGCCAGCAGCCAAGAGGCCAGGGGCCAAGAGACCCAGTACTTC | CASSQEARGQETQYF
TRBJ2-5 | . | 16 | . | TRBV7-2 | TGTGCCAGCAGCAAACGGACCCGGGGCGGAGGAGAGACCCAGTACTTC | CASSKRTRGGGETQYF
TRBJ1-1 | few | 13 | . | TRBV5-5 | TGTGCCAGCAGCTTGGAAAGGGACACTGAAGCTTTCTTT | CASSLERDTEAFF
TRBJ2-1 | few | 15 | . | TRBV7-9 | TGTGCCAGCAGCTCGGGGGAAAGCTCCTACAATGAGCAGTTCTTC | CASSSGESSYNEQFF
TRBJ2-3 | many | 19 | TRBD2 | TRBV4-1 | TGCGCCAGCAGCCAGATCCTAGCGGGGGGGCCCCTTAGCACAGATACGCAGTATTTT | CASSQILAGGPLSTDTQYF
TRBJ2-1 | . | 16 | . | TRBV3-1 | TGTGCCAGCAGACAAGGCGGCCAAGGCTCCTACAATGAGCAGTTCTTC | CASRQGGQGSYNEQFF
TRBJ2-7 | . | 13 | . | TRBV2 | TGTGCCAGCGACGGAGGCAGCCGAGGAGAGCAGTACTTC | CASDGGSRGEQYF
TRBJ2-1 | few | 14 | TRBD2 | TRBV11-1 | TGTGCCAGCAGCTTTTTTGCGGGGGGGAATGAGCAGTTCTTC | CASSFFAGGNEQFF
TRBJ2-3 | many | 15 | TRBD2 | TRBV7-2 | TGTGCCAGCAGCTTTAGCGGGGGGCCTTCATATACGCAGTATTTT | CASSFSGGPSYTQYF
TRBJ1-3 | . | 14 | . | TRBV20-1 | TGCAGTGCTAGAGGGGGGGACGTCGGAAACACCATATATTTT | CSARGGDVGNTIYF
TRBJ2-1 | many | 12 | . | TRBV25-1 | TGTGCCAGCAGTGAAGCCGACAGAGAGCAGTTCTTC | CASSEADREQFF
TRBJ2-3 | few | 11 | TRBD1 | TRBV20-1 | TGCAGTGCATGGACAGGCGATACGCAGTATTTT | CSAWTGDTQYF
TRBJ1-1 | . | 17 | TRBD1 | TRBV5-1 | TGCGCCAGCAGCTTGGGGGGGACAGGAGTCGGGAACACTGAAGCTTTCTTT | CASSLGGTGVGNTEAFF
TRBJ1-6 | . | 16 | . | TRBV6-1 | TGTGCCAGCAGTGAAAGGGCAGGGGAATATAATTCACCCCTCCACTTT | CASSERAGEYNSPLHF
TRBJ1-5 | few | 15 | TRBD1 | TRBV12-3/TRBV12-4 | TGTGCCAGCAGTTCCAGGGGGCAGGGCAATCAGCCCCAGCATTTT | CASSSRGQGNQPQHF